This T cell receptor (beta chain) was documented in a study of T cell repertoires in cytomegalovirus infection. Overall study findings and caveats: Adding up the frequency of public TCR beta families identified people who carried CMV plus the relevant HLA. Across the ex vivo response, the dominant clonotypes were HLA-C-restricted CMV-specific TCR beta clonotypes.

This clonotype was counted many times. Its antigen is as yet unknown. TCRdb recomputed calls from the reads with MiXCR, one row per CDR3 protein. The table has 150,000 to 200,000 distinct CDR3 sequences, more than 9% seen once. The sample comprised PBMCs. This sequence originates from a human donor in good health (CMV status not recorded). Some clones in this sample may be carry-over from other donors' samples.

CDR3 nucleotide sequence: TGTGCCAGCAGCTTCCCCGGCCTAGCCAAAAACATTCAGTACTTC. Amino acids: CASSFPGLAKNIQYF. The chain employs TRBV5-4 and TRBJ2-4; no clear D. Germline assignment: CDR1 SGHNT and CDR2 YYREEE (reference sequence). V lost 2 bases to trimming and J lost 0 bases, with 9 bases between them. This CDR3 contains 15 residues.